A single T cell receptor (beta chain) is shown here with its context. What it binds is unknown. This record belongs to a study of shared clonotypes between healthy human individuals. Genomic DNA of each subset was evenly split across several immunoSEQ plates. The sorted-subset replicate PCRs were given about 210 ng DNA, which is 30,000 to 35,000 T cell genomes. This table comes from immunoSEQ multiplex PCR, and its TCRdb copy is limited to in-frame clones, with some not included. The sample contains about 590,000 clones, around 95% of which appear only once. CDR1 is SGHVS, CDR2 FQNEAQ, per germline. V lost 1 base and J lost 2, with 14 bases in between. The CDR3 contains 17 residues. Study-level findings and limits: Clonotype sharing among donors was expected to depend on sequencing depth.

CD45RO-negative CD8 cells positively selected for CCR7 made up the naive population, which excluded terminally differentiated effector memory CD45RA+ cells. Nashville, Tennessee was home to all donors, each a Caucasian adult. The sequence came from a woman under 40 in good health. Sequencing was performed on naive CD8+ T cells sorted from blood. The V and J genes are TRBV7-8 and TRBJ1-4; no firm D call. CDR3 sequence: CASSLETRGRTNEKLFF. The CDR3 region has the DNA TGTGCCAGCAGCTTAGAAACCCGAGGGCGTACTAATGAAAAACTGTTTTTT. The whole variable domain, remainder taken from reference TRBV7-8 and TRBJ1-4, is GAGVSQSPRYKVAKRGQDVALRCDPISGHVSLFWYQQALGQGPEFLTYFQNEAQLDKSGLPSDRFFAERPEGSVSTLKIQRTQQEDSAVYLCASSLETRGRTNEKLFFGSGTQLSVL.